This T cell receptor beta chain was obtained from a study of blood T cells in healthy people across ages. Study outcomes and limitations: The study could not conclusively compare naive and antigen-experienced cells, given its unsorted PBMCs. With donor CMV status unknown, expanded clonotype changes were possibly confounded.

The V end lost 3 bases, the J end lost 4 bases, and 9 bases lay between the germline ends. The CDR3 is 13 residues long. The germline V gene has CDR1 SGHTA and CDR2 FQGNSA. This clonotype appeared many times. No antigen is known for it. For the second PCR, which ran for about 7 to 11 cycles, a sample-barcoded 5' primer and a J-beta primer mix were used. Every sample returned 2.5 million or more CDR3-containing paired-end reads. One entry per CDR3 protein, called by TCRdb with MiXCR from the 5' RACE reads. The sample records hundreds of thousands of distinct CDR3 sequences, approximately 31% being singletons. Samples each had at least 5.5 micrograms of total RNA extracted.

V gene TRBV7-2 combines with J gene TRBJ1-2; D remains ambiguous. The sequence was collected from a woman older than 75 in good health. Sample: blood. The CDR3 region is CASSFRVTYGYTF. Here the CDR3 DNA reads TGTGCCAGCAGCTTTCGGGTGACCTATGGCTACACCTTC.